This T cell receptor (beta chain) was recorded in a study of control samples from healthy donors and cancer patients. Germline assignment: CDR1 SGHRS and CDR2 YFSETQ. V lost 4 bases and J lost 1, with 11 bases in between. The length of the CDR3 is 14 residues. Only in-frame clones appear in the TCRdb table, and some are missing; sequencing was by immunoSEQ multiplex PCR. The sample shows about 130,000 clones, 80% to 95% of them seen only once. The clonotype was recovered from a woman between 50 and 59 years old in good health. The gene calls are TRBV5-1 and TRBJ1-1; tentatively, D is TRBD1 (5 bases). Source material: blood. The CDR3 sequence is CASSKDSSNTEAFF. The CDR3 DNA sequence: TGCGCCAGCAGCAAAGACAGTTCGAACACTGAAGCTTTCTTT.